This T cell receptor (beta chain) is from a study of shared clonotypes between healthy human individuals (dated by TCRdb to the early 2020s). For the study in its entirety: The cohort included three men and two women between 18 and 49 years of age. To increase sequencing depth and limit assay-specific biases, TCR repertoire library preparation and sequencing were carried out by different laboratories using diverse techniques. For each donor, CD4 naive and CD4 memory were each run on three plates, CD8 naive on two plates, and CD8 memory on one plate. Each donor's leukapheresis produced roughly between roughly 0.85 and 9 billion PBMCs. Blood TCR repertoires of roughly five healthy adults were deeply sequenced to estimate repertoire size and the extent of clonotype sharing between individuals.

Inclusive of the bounding cysteine and phenylalanine, the CDR3 is 13 residues long. Only the CDR3 portion is preserved as DNA: 39 bases, with reading frame beginning at the first base. V is reduced by 4 bases and J by 6 bases, leaving a spacing of 12 bases between them. CDR1 and CDR2, looked up from the germline V gene, are MDHEN and SYDVKM. Here is what the overall study found, with its caveats: Because the study included a small number of donors, the genetic and exposure-history diversity represented was limited. Incomplete sequencing was indicated by rarefaction of sorted-subset datasets, despite the large sequencing depth. When a few donors were compared, the shared fraction of clonotypes was around 5% for naive CD4, around 3.5% for naive CD8, roughly 2.5% for memory CD4, and 0.3% to 0.5% for memory CD8. Pairwise subsampling indicated that sequencing depth was expected to affect the degree of clonotype sharing among donors. Only blood was sampled, and tissue TCR repertoires likely differ from those in blood. Compared with non-shared clonotypes, clonotypes shared by all four sorted-subset donors had higher generation probabilities. Naive subsets generally had larger estimated clonotype richness than memory subsets did.

CD8 naive samples consisted of CD45RO-negative cells that were positively selected for CCR7, yielding a CD45RA+CCR7+ population without TemRA cells. The donors were healthy, HIV-negative adults who had no recently reported acute infections or vaccinations. All donors were Caucasian adults living in Nashville, Tennessee, USA. After blood collection by leukapheresis, PBMCs were isolated using Ficoll-Histopaque density gradient centrifugation and then cryopreserved in the vapor phase of liquid nitrogen. Analytical flow cytometry was used to check the purity and quantity of every magnetically sorted T cell population. Genomic DNA was isolated from every sorted fraction and measured by UV absorbance on a Nanodrop 2000c. Concerning this clone: The antigen it recognizes is unknown. Base qualities are not provided; no much larger clone lies one nucleotide away.

Using the deep immunoSEQ assay, multiplex PCR amplified TCR CDR3 regions from genomic DNA. Extracted genomic DNA from each cell subset was spread evenly across all wells of several immunoSEQ 96-well plates, with each plate serving as a replicate. For sorted subsets, 200 to 250 ng of genomic DNA, equivalent to tens of thousands of T cell genomes, went into each replicate PCR. Purified libraries were measured with a Qubit 3.0 fluorometer, size-checked on a Bioanalyzer 2100, and measured again with the KAPA Library Quantification kit. Each immunoSEQ 96-well plate was sequenced on its own single-read 150-cycle Illumina NextSeq 550 flow cell. The original pipeline was this. Because the immunoSEQ output held only junctional sequences and lacked quality scores, the filtering could not match the filtering applied to full-length reads. Sequences were annotated with PyIR, a Python wrapper for IgBLAST v1.9, and V/J genes and CDR3 were assigned using IMGT germline references. Reads with weak V/J assignments (E-value above 1e-6), missing CDR3, stop codons, out-of-frame junctions, or ambiguous translated residues were removed. V3J clonotypes were defined by identical inferred V gene, J gene, and CDR3 amino acid sequence. Percentage overlap between repertoires was calculated by dividing the number of shared unique clonotypes by the size of the smaller repertoire. Three approaches were used to assess repertoire richness: RTK rarefaction, the Chao1 estimator, and Recon v2.1 estimates of unobserved clonotypes. OLGA was used to compute generation probabilities for all TCRbeta clonotypes that the gDNA method yielded from four donors. Imported from immuneACCESS, the table was reduced by TCRdb to in-frame sequences with V and J called. These copies leave out some clones; in studies compared against another copy, an unresolved V gene accounts for under half, and the cause of the remainder is not known. The DNA was the basis for D and trimming; V, J and clone size are from that table. This sample holds more than 2 million clones; approximately 92% were observed only once. The ten largest clonotypes hold approximately 1.6% of the sample.

This receptor was identified in a young man in good health. Some clones in this sample may be carry-over from other donors' samples. The sequence joins TRBV28 to TRBJ2-5; confidence is insufficient to name the D gene. Sequencing input: naive CD8+ T cells from PBMCs. The cell subset or site label for this specimen denotes: CD45RA+CCR7+. DNA sequence: TGTGCCAGCAGTTCATCCTTAGCCCAGACCCAGTACTTC. The encoded protein is CASSSSLAQTQYF. Joined to the reference TRBV28 and TRBJ2-5 proteins, this CDR3 gives the full variable domain: DVKVTQSSRYLVKRTGEKVFLECVQDMDHENMFWYRQDPGLGLRLIYFSYDVKMKEKGDIPEGYSVSREKKERFSLILESASTNQTSMYLCASSSSLAQTQYFGPGTRLLVL.